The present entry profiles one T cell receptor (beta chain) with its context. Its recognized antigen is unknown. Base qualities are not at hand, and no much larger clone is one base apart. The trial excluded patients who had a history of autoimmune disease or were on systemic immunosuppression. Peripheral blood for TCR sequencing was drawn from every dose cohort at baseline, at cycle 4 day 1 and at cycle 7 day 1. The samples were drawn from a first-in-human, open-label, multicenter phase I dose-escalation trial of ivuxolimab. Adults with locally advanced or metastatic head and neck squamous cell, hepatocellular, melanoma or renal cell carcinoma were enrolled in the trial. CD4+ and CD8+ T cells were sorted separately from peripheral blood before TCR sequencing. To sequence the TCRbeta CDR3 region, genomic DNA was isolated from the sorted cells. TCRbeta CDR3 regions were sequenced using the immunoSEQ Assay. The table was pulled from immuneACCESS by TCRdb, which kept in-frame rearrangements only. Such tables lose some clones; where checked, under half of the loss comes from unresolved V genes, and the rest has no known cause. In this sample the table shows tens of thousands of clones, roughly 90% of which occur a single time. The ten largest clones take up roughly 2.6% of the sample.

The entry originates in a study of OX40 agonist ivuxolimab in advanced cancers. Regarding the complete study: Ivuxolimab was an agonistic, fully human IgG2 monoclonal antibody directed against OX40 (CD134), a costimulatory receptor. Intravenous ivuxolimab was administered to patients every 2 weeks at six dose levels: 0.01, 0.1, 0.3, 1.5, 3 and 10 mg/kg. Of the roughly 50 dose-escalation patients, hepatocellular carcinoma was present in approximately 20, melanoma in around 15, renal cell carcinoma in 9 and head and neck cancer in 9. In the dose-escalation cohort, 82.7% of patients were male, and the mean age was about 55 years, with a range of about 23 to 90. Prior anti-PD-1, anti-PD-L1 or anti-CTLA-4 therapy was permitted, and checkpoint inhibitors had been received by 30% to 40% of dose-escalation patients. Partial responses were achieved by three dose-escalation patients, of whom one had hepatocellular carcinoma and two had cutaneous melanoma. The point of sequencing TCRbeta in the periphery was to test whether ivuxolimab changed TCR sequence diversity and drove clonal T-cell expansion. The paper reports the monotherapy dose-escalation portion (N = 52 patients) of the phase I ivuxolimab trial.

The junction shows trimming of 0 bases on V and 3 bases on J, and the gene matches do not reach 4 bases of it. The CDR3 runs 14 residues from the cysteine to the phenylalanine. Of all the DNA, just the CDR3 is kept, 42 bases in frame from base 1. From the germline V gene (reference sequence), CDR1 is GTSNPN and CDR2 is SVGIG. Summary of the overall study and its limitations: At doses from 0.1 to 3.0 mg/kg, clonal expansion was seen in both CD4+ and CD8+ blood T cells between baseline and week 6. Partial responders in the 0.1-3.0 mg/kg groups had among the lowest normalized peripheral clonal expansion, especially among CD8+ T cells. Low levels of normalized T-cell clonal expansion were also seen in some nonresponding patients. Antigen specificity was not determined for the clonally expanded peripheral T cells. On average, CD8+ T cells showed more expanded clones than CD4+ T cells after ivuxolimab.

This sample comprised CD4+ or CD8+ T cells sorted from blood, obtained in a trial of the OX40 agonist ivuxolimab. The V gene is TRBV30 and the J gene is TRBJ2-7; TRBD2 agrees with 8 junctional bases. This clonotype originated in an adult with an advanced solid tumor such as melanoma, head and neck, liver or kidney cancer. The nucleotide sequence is TGTGCCTGGAGTGTAGCGGGAGCGCACTACGAGCAGTACTTC. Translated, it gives CAWSVAGAHYEQYF.